This record looks at one TCR beta chain sequence and its context. The data stem from a study of blood T cell repertoires in COVID-19. Study in general: The samples span acute and convalescent COVID-19 from the United States, Italy and Spain. PBMCs, B-cell-depleted T cells, or T cells were the source of the cDNA or gDNA that made up the material.

Patients from Seattle were sampled longitudinally, starting during active infection. Methods used by the authors: Amplification with reference gene primers provided the estimates of nucleated cell counts. The protocol was immunoSEQ multiplex PCR, while the TCRdb copy is restricted to in-frame clones and leaves out a portion. V and J calls and clone size are given by that table; D and trimming were obtained from the DNA. This sample has about 180,000 clones, with 80% to 85% found just once. The CDR3 totals 14 residues. Unmatched junction bases numbered 4, after V lost 3 bases and J lost 6 bases. CDR1 is WNHNN, CDR2 SYGVQD, per germline (reference sequence).

The material sequenced was peripheral blood. The clonotype was recovered from a woman between 40 and 55 years old with COVID-19, enrolled during active disease. This chain connects TRBV10-1 to TRBJ2-2; 7 bases line up with TRBD2. CDR3 sequence (DNA): TGCGCCAGCAGTGAACGCGGGAGCGCCGGGGAGCTGTTTTTT. Translating it yields CASSERGSAGELFF.